This is a list of T cell receptor beta chains from one sample in a study. TCRdb fed the RT-PCR reads into MiXCR, producing one record per CDR3 protein. The sample carries about 700,000 distinct CDR3 sequences, 13% to 15% recorded once. Material for sequencing was memory CD4+ T cells from blood. Source of these receptors: a female donor in good health, serving as a healthy control. Both conserved end residues are part of each CDR3.

cdr3_length: 16
v_call: TRBV20-1
cdr3_aa: CSARAGLAGGSETQYF

cdr3_length: 15
v_call: TRBV6-2/TRBV6-3
cdr3_aa: CASTPFWATSRTQYF

cdr3_length: 18
v_call: TRBV27
cdr3_aa: CASRGLRGQGFRPGELFF

cdr3_length: 14
v_call: TRBV20-1
cdr3_aa: CSARRSGGTGELFF

cdr3_length: 14
v_call: TRBV5-1
cdr3_aa: CASSWITGENEQYF

cdr3_length: 17
v_call: TRBV6-6
cdr3_aa: CASTAEQGGYMNTEAFF

cdr3_length: 15
v_call: TRBV5-1
cdr3_aa: CASSWRGVGNEKLFF

cdr3_length: 14
v_call: TRBV28
cdr3_aa: CASSLTSMNNEQFF

cdr3_length: 16
v_call: TRBV4-3
cdr3_aa: CASSERFRSNIYEQYF

cdr3_length: 12
v_call: TRBV20-1
cdr3_aa: CSARGQNGELFF

cdr3_length: 13
v_call: TRBV6-5
cdr3_aa: CASSYRAANEQYF

cdr3_length: 14
v_call: TRBV18
cdr3_aa: CASSFLPGMETQYF

cdr3_length: 15
v_call: TRBV6-5
cdr3_aa: CASSYRDRGLSPLHF

cdr3_length: 15
v_call: TRBV5-1
cdr3_aa: CASSLAKGGGNEQFF

cdr3_length: 13
v_call: TRBV6-2/TRBV6-3
cdr3_aa: CASRDREEKTQYF

cdr3_length: 14
v_call: TRBV12-3/TRBV12-4
cdr3_aa: CASTRAGVQETQYF

cdr3_length: 11
v_call: TRBV25-1
cdr3_aa: CASSDFDEQFF

cdr3_length: 15
v_call: TRBV7-2
cdr3_aa: CASSFQGTGTYEQYF

cdr3_length: 18
v_call: TRBV7-9
cdr3_aa: CASRVRDRDRSGANVLTF

cdr3_length: 14
v_call: TRBV20-1
cdr3_aa: CSAKSGRGSETQYF

cdr3_length: 14
v_call: TRBV5-1
cdr3_aa: CASSSQQLNTEAFF

cdr3_length: 15
v_call: TRBV5-4
cdr3_aa: CASSSGYGRSNEQFF

cdr3_length: 18
v_call: TRBV6-5
cdr3_aa: CASSLTAGASLSYNEQFF

cdr3_length: 13
v_call: TRBV20-1
cdr3_aa: CSARVQDPGELFF

cdr3_length: 13
v_call: TRBV20-1
cdr3_aa: CSAGGTLNTEAFF

cdr3_length: 12
v_call: TRBV5-1
cdr3_aa: CASSPPGDTIYF

cdr3_length: 14
v_call: TRBV9
cdr3_aa: CASSGGQGYSPLHF

cdr3_length: 15
v_call: TRBV4-1
cdr3_aa: CASSQEPDSYNEQFF

cdr3_length: 13
v_call: TRBV30
cdr3_aa: CAFNPGTPYEQYF

cdr3_length: 14
v_call: TRBV20-1
cdr3_aa: CSAIASGREDEQFF

cdr3_length: 14
v_call: TRBV11-1
cdr3_aa: CASSGIRGTYEQYF

cdr3_length: 14
v_call: TRBV4-2
cdr3_aa: CASSQDASPYGYTF

cdr3_length: 11
v_call: TRBV20-1
cdr3_aa: CSAPRGETQYF

cdr3_length: 13
v_call: TRBV10-1
cdr3_aa: CASSKQLQETQYF

cdr3_length: 14
v_call: TRBV10-2
cdr3_aa: CASTLAGPPGWQFF

cdr3_length: 13
v_call: TRBV7-3
cdr3_aa: CASGRGSTDTQYF

cdr3_length: 18
v_call: TRBV5-1
cdr3_aa: CASSGWTSGLTRTGELFF

cdr3_length: 13
v_call: TRBV6-1
cdr3_aa: CASSEDVGGSYTF

cdr3_length: 13
v_call: TRBV10-3
cdr3_aa: CAIRTRDGYEQYF

cdr3_length: 14
v_call: TRBV3-1
cdr3_aa: CASSQGSMNTEAFF

cdr3_length: 13
v_call: TRBV7-2
cdr3_aa: CASSLVSFQGLFF

cdr3_length: 17
v_call: TRBV28
cdr3_aa: CASILSGDRGRTGELFF

cdr3_length: 15
v_call: TRBV5-1
cdr3_aa: CASSLASSGPYEQYF